This record covers a single T cell receptor beta chain. Its antigen remains unknown. Production of TCR beta cDNA relied on 5'RACE template switching with UMIs. TCRdb re-called the 5' RACE reads; every CDR3 protein appears as one record, without DNA. The data include about 260,000 distinct CDR3 sequences; the top ten clones carry 0.39%. The sample belongs to a study of T cells expressing NK-cell markers. The CDR3 is 17 amino acids. Germline V gives CDR1 SGDLS, CDR2 YYNGEE. Notes on the study in general: Among CD8+ T cells from more than five donors, dominant NKG2C+ clonotypes accounted for about 1.0-8%.

The receptor was isolated from a man between 18 and 29 years old in good health. Sequenced material: blood T cells: a sorted CD56 or NKG2C T cell subset, CD4+ or CD8+ T cells, or bulk PBMC T cells (not recorded which). The chain is built from TRBV9 and TRBJ1-3. The CDR3 is CASSVSKDPLSGNTIYF.